These 23 T cell receptor beta chains were sequenced from one sample in a study of CD8+CD57+ T cells in acquired aplastic anemia. Genomic DNA constituted the template upon which TCR beta VDJ and CDR3 profiling was performed. TCRdb reprocessed the reads via MiXCR and lists one record per CDR3 protein. The sample has about 200,000 distinct CDR3 sequences; approximately 60% are singletons. By flow cytometry, patients selected for sequencing had shown an expansion of CD8+CD57+ cells. Material: sorted CD4+, CD8+, or CD8+CD57+ T cells (not recorded which) from PBMCs. Source of these receptors: a human donor with aplastic anemia.

Ten or more counts support this clonotype. The chain links TRBV7-3 to TRBJ2-5; TRBD2 might be the D (6 bases). The germline gives CDR1 SGHTA, CDR2 FQGTGA. CDR3 length: 14 amino acids. V lost 5 bases, J lost 4 bases, and 14 bases lay in between. CDR3 nucleotide sequence: TGTGCCAGCAGCCCGGAGGGGCTTGGAGAGACCCAGTACTTC. Translated, it gives CASSPEGLGETQYF.

On this clonotype: One end of the junction varies from germline; a read error may be responsible. V gene TRBV7-3 combines with J gene TRBJ1-2, with 9 nucleotides matching TRBD1. The germline CDR1 and CDR2 sequences are SGHTA and FQGTGA. CDR3 length: 13 residues. Here the CDR3 DNA reads TGCGCCAGCAGCATCGACAGGGGGACTGGCTACACCTTC. Amino acid sequence: CASSIDRGTGYTF.

With respect to this clonotype: A clone one base away is much larger, so this may be a read error. The chain combines TRBV12-3 or TRBV12-4 with TRBJ1-5, with D hard to call. V lost 6 bases and J 4 bases, leaving 7 bases between the germline ends. The CDR3 sequence is 12 residues long. CDR3 in DNA: TGTGCCAGCAGGTTGATGAATCAGCCCCAGCATTTT. It codes for CASRLMNQPQHF.

This clonotype was counted at least ten times. The CDR3 coding sequence is TGTGCTAGTGGTTTGTCTTCTGCCGGGGAAGGCGGCTACACCTTC. It specifies CASGLSSAGEGGYTF. This chain links TRBV12-5 with TRBJ1-2; D unresolved. Germline values: CDR1 LGHNT, CDR2 FRNRAP. V lost 2 bases and J 8 bases, leaving 18 bases between the germline ends. The CDR3 consists of 15 residues.

This clonotype was counted ten times or more. CDR3 nucleotides: TGTGCCAGCAGCTTGGGAGGGGGCCAAACCTACGAGCAGTACTTC. The encoded protein is CASSLGGGQTYEQYF. This chain uses TRBV5-5 with TRBJ2-7; 7 nucleotides line up with TRBD1. The germline V gene has CDR1 SGHKS and CDR2 YYEKEE (reference sequence). The CDR3 has 15 amino acids. V trimming: 0 bases; J trimming: 2 bases; junction bases outside the gene matches: 5.

The rearrangement links TRBV5-6 to TRBJ2-3; 8 nucleotides agree with TRBD2. The V and J ends lost 1 base and 11 bases, in that order; junction bases with no gene match: 12. Germline V CDR1 and CDR2: SGHDT, YYEEEE. CDR3 size: 15 residues. CDR3 residues: CASSLSGGYYNEQYF. CDR3 nucleotide sequence: TGTGCCAGCAGCTTGAGCGGGGGTTACTACAATGAGCAGTATTTT.

This chain links TRBV25-1 with TRBJ2-7; 8 bases match TRBD2. The CDR3 consists of 14 residues. Germline V gene sequence: CDR1 MGHDK, CDR2 SYGVNS. Trimming at V came to 4 bases and at J to 4 bases, leaving 6 bases not matched to a gene. This chain's CDR3 is CASSGAGGVYEQYF. In DNA form, the CDR3 reads TGTGCCAGCAGTGGCGCCGGGGGGGTTTACGAGCAGTACTTC.

The genes are TRBV10-3 and TRBJ2-2; D not resolved. The CDR3 length is 13 residues. The germline V gene has CDR1 ENHRY and CDR2 SYGVKD. Trimming pared 3 bases from V and 2 bases from J, leaving 4 bases between. The CDR3 DNA is TGTGCCATCAGTGACGAAAACACCGGGGAGCTGTTTTTT. It translates to CAISDENTGELFF.

The chain recombines TRBV7-2 with TRBJ2-3, with no clear D. The germline gives CDR1 SGHTA, CDR2 FQGNSA. The CDR3 contains 15 residues. With 2 bases removed from V and 0 bases from J, the gap between germline ends came to 9 bases. Written as DNA, the CDR3 is TGTGCCAGCAGCTTAATGGGATCGAGCACAGATACGCAGTATTTT. Its translation is CASSLMGSSTDTQYF.

This clonotype occurred a few times. V gene TRBV15 combines with J gene TRBJ1-4; 7 bases align to TRBD1. The CDR3 sequence is 14 residues long. Losses at the gene ends were 4 bases for V and 6 bases for J; bases not matched to a gene: 5. Germline values: CDR1 LNHNV, CDR2 YYDKDF (reference sequence). CDR3: CATSIRQGDEKLFF. CDR3 nucleotides: TGTGCCACCAGCATACGACAGGGAGATGAAAAACTGTTTTTT.

In this sample, this clonotype turned up many times. The chain has TRBV7-6 and TRBJ2-7; the D call may be TRBD1 or TRBD2 (6 bases each). Deletions cut 1 base from V and 3 bases from J, with 13 bases between. The germline V gene has CDR1 SGHVS and CDR2 FNYEAQ. The length of the CDR3 is 15 residues. CDR3: CASSLEGGSVYEQYF. CDR3 DNA sequence: TGTGCCAGCAGCTTAGAGGGGGGCAGCGTCTACGAGCAGTACTTC.

This clonotype was observed many times. The chain carries TRBV15 and TRBJ1-5; 11 nucleotides align to TRBD1. Germline CDR1 is LNHNV and CDR2 is YYDKDF (reference sequence). J lost 3 bases, V lost 5 bases, and 3 bases had no gene match. The CDR3 has 15 amino acids. CDR3 sequence: CATSRDRGDNQPQHF. In nucleotides, the CDR3 is TGTGCCACCAGCCGGGACAGGGGGGACAATCAGCCCCAGCATTTT.

CDR3 residues: CASSEDPYSPLHF. As DNA, the CDR3 is TGCGCCAGCAGTGAGGACCCATATTCACCCCTCCACTTT. V gene TRBV10-2 combines with J gene TRBJ1-6; D ambiguous. With 2 bases removed from V and 8 bases from J, the gap between germline ends came to 7 bases. The CDR3 covers 13 residues. The germline V gene has CDR1 WSHSY and CDR2 SAAADI.

The chain is built from TRBV7-2 and TRBJ2-5, with D possibly being TRBD1 or TRBD2 (5 bases each). V was pared by 2 bases and J by 5 bases, with 12 bases between. The CDR3 is 14 amino acids. The germline V gene has CDR1 SGHTA and CDR2 FQGNSA. CDR3 nucleotide sequence: TGTGCCAGCAGCTTAACCCGGGACGGGGAGACCCAGTACTTC. It is translated as CASSLTRDGETQYF.

There are many counts of this clonotype. The chain carries TRBV24-1 and TRBJ2-7; TRBD1 matches at 9 bases. The V gene's germline CDR1 is KGHDR and CDR2 SFDVKD. V trimming: 1 base; J trimming: 4 bases; junction bases outside the gene matches: 4. This CDR3 contains 15 residues. In nucleotides, the CDR3 is TGTGCCACCAGTGATTTTGGGACAGGGCTTTACGAGCAGTACTTC. Protein product: CATSDFGTGLYEQYF.

The V call is TRBV19, the J call TRBJ2-7; 8 bases agree with TRBD1. This CDR3 is built from 15 residues. The germline V gene has CDR1 LNHDA and CDR2 SQIVND (reference sequence). V shed 1 base and J 4 bases; nucleotides not matched to a gene: 6. CDR3 coding DNA: TGTGCCAGTAGTATAGCCGTGGACAGGGCTTACGAGCAGTACTTC. Its translation: CASSIAVDRAYEQYF.

Ten or more counts support this clonotype. This chain joins TRBV27 and TRBJ2-7; possible D gene TRBD2, 5 bases. The CDR3 consists of 12 residues. CDR1 MNHEY and CDR2 SMNVEV come from the germline V gene (reference sequence). Trimming took off 8 bases at V and 0 bases at J, with 8 bases between the two ends. Written as DNA, the CDR3 is TGTGCCAGCGGCGGGTCCTCCTACGAGCAGTACTTC. It yields the protein CASGGSSYEQYF.

The gene calls are TRBV6-4 and TRBJ2-6; TRBD1 matches 9 bases. This CDR3 has 16 amino acids. The germline V gene encodes CDR1 MRHNA and CDR2 SNTAGT. V lost 3 bases and J lost 4; bases outside the gene matches: 4. CDR3 loop: CASSERTGVGANVLTF. CDR3 DNA sequence: TGTGCCAGCAGTGAACGGACAGGGGTCGGGGCCAACGTCCTGACTTTC.

This clonotype was counted a few times. The chain uses TRBV20-1 and TRBJ2-7; TRBD1 matches 9 bases. V shed 0 bases, J shed 5 bases, and the junction held 2 bases outside the gene matches. CDR1 and CDR2 from the germline V gene are DFQATT and SNEGSKA (reference sequence). The CDR3 has 13 residues. The CDR3, as DNA: TGCAGTGCTAGAGAAACAGGGGGCGACGAGCAGTACTTC. Protein product: CSARETGGDEQYF.

Ten or more counts support this clonotype. This chain uses TRBV20-1 with TRBJ2-1; D is perhaps TRBD2 (5 bases). The CDR3 consists of 15 residues. V gave up 0 bases and J gave up 5 bases, with 14 bases separating them. The germline CDR1 and CDR2 sequences are DFQATT and SNEGSKA (reference sequence). CDR3 nucleotide sequence: TGCAGTGCTAGAGATTTCAGTCAGGAGGACAATGAGCAGTTCTTC. Translated: CSARDFSQEDNEQFF.

This clonotype showed up many times. This rearrangement joins TRBV7-9 to TRBJ1-1, with 9 bases matching TRBD1. Losses at the gene ends were 7 bases for V and 2 bases for J; bases not matched to a gene: 17. The CDR3 runs 18 residues. Per the germline V gene, CDR1 is SEHNR and CDR2 is FQNEAQ (reference sequence). Written as DNA, the CDR3 is TGTGCCAGCAACTTCGGGGGGAATAGGGGACAGGGCAACACTGAAGCTTTCTTT. This codes for CASNFGGNRGQGNTEAFF.

The chain couples TRBV5-5 to TRBJ2-3, with 8 bases that match TRBD2. The germline CDR1 and CDR2 sequences are SGHKS and YYEKEE (reference sequence). J was trimmed by 1 base and V by 6 bases; bases with no gene match: 7. This CDR3 region has 15 residues. The DNA of the CDR3 is TGTGCCAGCATCTTTGGACTAGCTCGCACAGATACGCAGTATTTT. Translating it yields CASIFGLARTDTQYF.

To note about this clonotype: This likely comes from a read error, as the CDR3 has no conserved phenylalanine or tryptophan at its end. The DNA is left out, because the CDR3 cannot be placed on it with certainty; the CDR3 is given as TCRdb lists it. The V and J genes are TRBV10-1 and TRBJ2-5; the table's D call, TRBD1, has no DNA check behind it. The CDR3 numbers 14 amino acids, ends counted. Looked up from germline, CDR1 is WNHNN and CDR2 is SYGVQD (reference sequence). Here the CDR3 reads CANPRRGHGYTFGS.